Listed below are T cell receptor beta chains from one sample, sequenced in a study of metastatic and nonmetastatic thyroid tumors. TCRdb re-called the PCR reads through MiXCR. This table has about 56,000 clones, 30% appearing once. The sequenced sample was blood. The receptors shown here come from a female donor with papillary thyroid cancer or a benign thyroid nodule (not recorded which). Some clones in this sample may be carry-over from other donors' samples. The CDR3 runs from the conserved cysteine through the conserved F or W. The D gene is left open where the match is weak. Clone size is stated in some rows and not others, as once, few, many or a class when expanded.

cdr3_nt cdr3_aa v_call clone_size d_call j_call
TGTGCCACCAGCAGGGGAGGCGGAGGGGAGCAGTTCTTC CATSRGGGGEQFF TRBV15 NA NA TRBJ2-1
TGTGCCAGCAGCGTCCGTCCTCCGGGACTAATCTACAATGAGCAGTTCTTC CASSVRPPGLIYNEQFF TRBV11-2 NA TRBD2 TRBJ2-1
TGTGCCAGCAGCTCCCCGGGACAGGGAACAGATACGCAGTATTTT CASSSPGQGTDTQYF TRBV5-6 once TRBD1 TRBJ2-3
TGCAGTGCCGAAAAGGGGGACAGTTCCTACGAGCAGTACTTC CSAEKGDSSYEQYF TRBV20-1 NA TRBD1 TRBJ2-7
TGCGCCAGCAGCTTGGGTAAAGGGACCTATGGCTACACCTTC CASSLGKGTYGYTF TRBV5-1 once NA TRBJ1-2
TGTGCCAGCAGCCCGGGACAGGGGTCTGTGGGTGGCTACACCTTC CASSPGQGSVGGYTF TRBV7-2 NA TRBD1 TRBJ1-2
TGTGCCAGCTCACCGGGCGGGCAAGAGACCCAGTACTTC CASSPGGQETQYF TRBV18 NA NA TRBJ2-5
TGTGCCCTCTCCAGACGGGGGGGCTACACCTTC CALSRRGGYTF TRBV30 NA NA TRBJ1-2
TGTGCCAGCAGTGGACCGCCTCTTAATGAAAAACTGTTTTTT CASSGPPLNEKLFF TRBV7-2 NA NA TRBJ1-4
TGTGCCAGTAGGACGGATAGCAATCAGCCCCAGCATTTT CASRTDSNQPQHF TRBV19 few NA TRBJ1-5
TGTGCCAGCAGCATGACAGGGTCCACCTACGAGCAGTACTTC CASSMTGSTYEQYF TRBV11-2 once TRBD1 TRBJ2-7
TGTGCCAGCAGTTACTCATGGACAGCTGGAAACACCATATATTTT CASSYSWTAGNTIYF TRBV6-2/TRBV6-3 medium-sized NA TRBJ1-3
TGTGCCAGCAAGGAGCAGTCAGTCACCGGGGAGCTGTTTTTT CASKEQSVTGELFF TRBV6-2/TRBV6-3 NA NA TRBJ2-2
TGTGCCAGCAGTTACACCTCGGACAGAGTCAGCGGGGAGCTGTTTTTT CASSYTSDRVSGELFF TRBV6-5 NA NA TRBJ2-2
TGTGCCAGTAGTATAGCAGTCGGGACAGGGGGGTACGAGCAGTACTTT CASSIAVGTGGYEQYF TRBV19 once TRBD1 TRBJ2-7
TGTGCCTGGAGGGGACAGGGGAGCTATGGCTACACCTTC CAWRGQGSYGYTF TRBV30 few TRBD1 TRBJ1-2